Listed below are T cell receptor beta chains from one sample, sequenced in a study of blood T cells in healthy people across ages. TCRdb passed the 5' RACE reads through MiXCR, listing each CDR3 protein once. The sample records 450,000 to 700,000 distinct CDR3 sequences, 25% to 30% being singletons. Sequencing used blood. These receptors came from a woman in her seventies in good health. Each CDR3 is given with its conserved first and last residue. The order of the fields is CDR3 length, D gene, J gene, V gene, clone size, CDR3 protein, CDR3 DNA. D genes are given only for firm matches. A clone size is listed for some rows: how often the clone was seen (once, few, many), or a class if it is expanded.

13	-	TRBJ2-2	TRBV9	few	CASSVRGARGLFF	TGTGCCAGCAGCGTAAGGGGGGCCCGGGGGCTGTTTTTT
12	-	TRBJ2-2	TRBV7-2	-	CASSKYTGELFF	TGTGCCAGCAGTAAATACACCGGGGAGCTGTTTTTT
18	TRBD2	TRBJ2-1	TRBV3-1	few	CASSQTQGAGGNYNEQFF	TGTGCCAGCAGCCAAACTCAGGGCGCGGGGGGGAATTACAATGAGCAGTTCTTC
15	-	TRBJ2-1	TRBV6-1	many	CASSGGGSGYNEQFF	TGTGCCAGCAGTGGCGGTGGTAGCGGTTACAATGAGCAGTTCTTC
18	TRBD2	TRBJ2-1	TRBV6-2/TRBV6-3	few	CASSYTGEGSGGTNEQFF	TGTGCCAGCAGTTACACCGGGGAAGGTAGCGGGGGTACCAATGAGCAGTTCTTC
14	-	TRBJ1-4	TRBV6-1	-	CASLAGSTNEKLFF	TGTGCCAGTCTCGCAGGATCGACTAATGAAAAACTGTTTTTT
12	-	TRBJ2-3	TRBV29-1	few	CSVEEQGDTQYF	TGCAGCGTTGAGGAACAGGGAGATACGCAGTATTTT
14	TRBD2	TRBJ2-3	TRBV7-2	few	CASVEREHTDTQYF	TGTGCCAGCGTAGAGCGGGAGCACACAGATACGCAGTATTTT
16	TRBD2	TRBJ2-5	TRBV20-1	few	CSANRPAGGPQETQYF	TGCAGTGCCAATAGGCCAGCGGGGGGGCCCCAAGAGACCCAGTACTTC
13	-	TRBJ1-6	TRBV20-1	few	CSARGGNNSPLHF	TGCAGTGCTAGAGGTGGGAATAATTCACCCCTCCACTTT
12	-	TRBJ1-4	TRBV20-1	few	CSAGATNGKLFF	TGCAGTGCTGGGGCAACTAATGGAAAACTGTTTTTT
14	-	TRBJ1-6	TRBV2	-	CASRNGPNNSPLHF	TGTGCCAGCAGGAATGGACCGAATAATTCACCCCTCCACTTT
14	TRBD1	TRBJ2-7	TRBV5-1	few	CASSSGTGNYEQYF	TGCGCCAGCAGTTCCGGGACAGGGAACTACGAGCAGTACTTC
16	-	TRBJ2-2	TRBV7-9	few	CASSLGSTGFTGELFF	TGTGCCAGCAGCTTAGGTTCGACTGGATTCACCGGGGAGCTGTTTTTT
14	-	TRBJ2-7	TRBV20-1	few	CSARVGDGLRGQYF	TGCAGTGCTAGAGTAGGGGACGGACTACGAGGGCAGTACTTC
15	-	TRBJ1-3	TRBV7-9	-	CASTPTGASGNTIYF	TGTGCCAGCACCCCAACTGGGGCCTCTGGAAACACCATATATTTT
13	-	TRBJ2-7	TRBV12-3/TRBV12-4	few	CASGSGPSYEQYF	TGTGCCAGCGGATCTGGGCCGTCCTACGAGCAGTACTTC
13	TRBD1	TRBJ2-1	TRBV11-2	few	CASSLADRGEQFF	TGTGCCAGCAGCTTAGCGGACAGGGGTGAGCAGTTCTTC
14	-	TRBJ2-3	TRBV6-1	-	CASSGGGSLDTQYF	TGTGCCAGCAGTGGAGGGGGGAGTTTAGATACGCAGTATTTT
13	-	TRBJ2-2	TRBV7-2	few	CASSFTWAGELFF	TGTGCCAGCAGCTTCACCTGGGCCGGGGAGCTGTTTTTT
13	-	TRBJ2-7	TRBV3-1	few	CASSPLDSPEQYF	TGTGCCAGCAGCCCTTTGGACAGCCCCGAGCAGTACTTC
13	-	TRBJ1-1	TRBV18	-	CASSRNQEHEAFF	TGTGCCAGCTCACGAAACCAAGAACATGAAGCTTTCTTT
14	-	TRBJ2-5	TRBV7-3	few	CASSPSLGDPDQYF	TGTGCCAGCAGCCCCTCTCTAGGTGACCCCGATCAGTACTTC
16	TRBD2	TRBJ2-5	TRBV20-1	-	CSARPGLAGVQETQYF	TGCAGTGCTAGACCTGGACTAGCGGGGGTTCAAGAGACCCAGTACTTC
15	TRBD1	TRBJ1-4	TRBV20-1	-	CSARGQGGDNEKLFF	TGCAGTGCTCGAGGACAGGGGGGAGATAATGAAAAACTGTTTTTT
14	-	TRBJ1-2	TRBV29-1	-	CSVGGGAANYGCTF	-
12	-	TRBJ2-1	TRBV12-3/TRBV12-4	-	CASSFLPNEQFF	TGTGCCAGCAGTTTCCTTCCGAATGAGCAGTTCTTC
15	-	TRBJ2-4	TRBV29-1	many	CSVANGALAKNIQYF	TGCAGCGTTGCAAATGGGGCTCTAGCCAAAAACATTCAGTACTTC
15	-	TRBJ1-5	TRBV7-2	-	CASSLGRGTNQPQHF	TGTGCCAGCAGCTTAGGGCGGGGGACAAATCAGCCCCAGCATTTT
15	-	TRBJ2-4	TRBV6-5	-	CASSYRSGLGNIQYF	TGTGCCAGCAGTTACAGATCAGGGCTGGGAAACATTCAGTACTTC
15	-	TRBJ2-1	TRBV12-3/TRBV12-4	few	CASSRDTARYLKQFF	TGTGCCAGCAGCCGGGACACAGCCCGCTACCTAAAGCAGTTCTTC
17	-	TRBJ1-4	TRBV6-5	few	CASSSPGFYRGGEKLFF	TGTGCCAGCAGTTCCCCCGGTTTTTACCGAGGCGGTGAAAAACTGTTTTTT
12	-	TRBJ1-1	TRBV20-1	-	CSGPLHNGEAFF	TGCAGTGGTCCCCTTCATAACGGGGAAGCTTTCTTT
14	-	TRBJ2-3	TRBV12-3/TRBV12-4	-	CASSFGEGAGTQYF	-
13	TRBD2	TRBJ2-5	TRBV20-1	-	CSAGRGALETQYF	TGCAGCGCTGGGCGGGGGGCCCTGGAGACCCAGTACTTC
15	-	TRBJ2-3	TRBV7-8	-	CASSLVPRVADTQYF	TGTGCCAGCAGCTTAGTCCCCAGGGTAGCAGATACGCAGTATTTT
15	TRBD2	TRBJ2-1	TRBV7-8	few	CASSRSGGGLYEQFF	TGTGCCAGCAGCAGGAGCGGGGGGGGATTATATGAGCAGTTCTTC
12	-	TRBJ1-5	TRBV28	few	CAGAGAGQPQHF	TGTGCCGGAGCAGGGGCCGGTCAGCCCCAGCATTTT
14	TRBD1	TRBJ2-4	TRBV29-1	few	CSVGQGEKKNIQYF	TGCAGCGTCGGACAGGGGGAAAAGAAAAACATTCAGTACTTC
15	-	TRBJ1-3	TRBV5-6	-	CASSLGPIRTNTIYF	TGTGCCAGCAGCCTGGGACCCATCAGGACAAACACCATATATTTT
16	-	TRBJ2-3	TRBV24-1	-	CATSDPRSRYTDTQYF	TGTGCCACCAGTGATCCCCGGAGCAGATACACAGATACGCAGTATTTT
11	-	TRBJ1-2	TRBV29-1	-	CSEYSYLGYTF	TGCAGCGAATACTCTTACTTGGGCTACACCTTC
15	TRBD1	TRBJ2-7	TRBV5-1	few	CASSSAGTGVEEQYF	TGCGCCAGCAGCTCGGCCGGGACAGGGGTGGAGGAGCAGTACTTC
13	-	TRBJ2-1	TRBV20-1	-	CSAISSTYNEQFF	TGCAGTGCTATTAGCTCAACCTACAATGAGCAGTTCTTC
16	TRBD2	TRBJ2-1	TRBV11-2	-	CASTPMGTSINNEQFF	TGTGCCAGCACCCCAATGGGGACTAGCATCAACAATGAGCAGTTCTTC